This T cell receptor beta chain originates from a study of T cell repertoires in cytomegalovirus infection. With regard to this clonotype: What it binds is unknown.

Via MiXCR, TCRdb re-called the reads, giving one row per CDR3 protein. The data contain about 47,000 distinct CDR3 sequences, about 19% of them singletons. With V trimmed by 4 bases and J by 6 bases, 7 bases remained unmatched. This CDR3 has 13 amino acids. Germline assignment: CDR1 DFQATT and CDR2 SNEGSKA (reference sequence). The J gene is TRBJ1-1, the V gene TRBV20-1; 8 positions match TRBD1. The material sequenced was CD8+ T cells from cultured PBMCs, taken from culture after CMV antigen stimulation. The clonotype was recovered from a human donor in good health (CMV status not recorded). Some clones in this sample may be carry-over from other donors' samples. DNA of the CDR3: TGCAGTGCTAAACCTGGACAGGGCGCTGAAGCTTTCTTT. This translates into CSAKPGQGAEAFF.